This TCR beta chain was identified during a study of long-term antiretroviral therapy in people with HIV. Study-level results: Blood sampling spanned 2004 to 2017, possibly under older ART regimens. Repertoires in HIV (unlike those of controls) had narrower CDR3 length ranges.

At the survey level, the v3.0 immunoSEQ assay was run. TCRdb's copy holds only in-frame clones and misses some; the assay was immunoSEQ multiplex PCR. The profile covers approximately 25,000 clones, with around nine tenths appearing a single time and 5% to 6% taken by the ten largest. In regard to this clone: Its antigen remains unknown.

CDR3 length: 15 amino acids. The V end lost 5 bases, the J end lost 1 base, and 15 bases lay between the germline ends. Germline loops: CDR1 SGHTA, CDR2 FQGNSA. Without exception, participants with HIV were treated in the United States. V usage is TRBV7-2 and J usage is TRBJ2-7, with D perhaps assigned TRBD1 or TRBD2 (5 bases each). The sequence was obtained from a young man with HIV. The sequencing here drew on unsorted PBMCs, taken about 4.5 years after starting antiretroviral therapy. This chain's CDR3 is CASSHRRDRSYEQYF. The CDR3, as DNA: TGTGCCAGCAGCCACCGCCGGGACCGATCCTACGAGCAGTACTTC. The full variable domain, its missing parts supplied by reference TRBV7-2 and TRBJ2-7, is GAGVSQSPSNKVTEKGKDVELRCDPISGHTALYWYRQSLGQGLEFLIYFQGNSAPDKSGLPSDRFSAERTGGSVSTLTIQRTQQEDSAVYLCASSHRRDRSYEQYFGPGTRLTVT.